This T cell receptor beta chain was found in a study of T cells in Graves' hyperthyroidism and ophthalmopathy. Findings and caveats of the study: Ophthalmopathy was predicted by the model a median of roughly 6.7 months ahead of onset.

The TCR beta CDR3 regions underwent amplification using RNA transcripts as the source. Primed by the HTBI set, a first-round RT-PCR was run on the TCR CDR3. TCRdb reanalysed the multiplex PCR reads using MiXCR and keeps one entry per CDR3 protein. The sample lists under 700,000 distinct CDR3 sequences, 16% occurring once. Trimming took off 3 bases at V and 0 bases at J, with 5 bases between the two ends. Germline CDR1 and CDR2: GTSNPN and SVGIG (reference sequence). CDR3 length equals 13 residues. The sample holds a few counts of this clonotype. Its cognate antigen is unknown. This sequence was found in a woman younger than 30 with Graves' hyperthyroidism. The sequencing sample was made of blood. The chain links TRBV30 to TRBJ1-4; D not certain. Written as DNA, the CDR3 is TGTGCCTGGAGCCTAACAACTAATGAAAAACTGTTTTTT. Protein sequence: CAWSLTTNEKLFF.